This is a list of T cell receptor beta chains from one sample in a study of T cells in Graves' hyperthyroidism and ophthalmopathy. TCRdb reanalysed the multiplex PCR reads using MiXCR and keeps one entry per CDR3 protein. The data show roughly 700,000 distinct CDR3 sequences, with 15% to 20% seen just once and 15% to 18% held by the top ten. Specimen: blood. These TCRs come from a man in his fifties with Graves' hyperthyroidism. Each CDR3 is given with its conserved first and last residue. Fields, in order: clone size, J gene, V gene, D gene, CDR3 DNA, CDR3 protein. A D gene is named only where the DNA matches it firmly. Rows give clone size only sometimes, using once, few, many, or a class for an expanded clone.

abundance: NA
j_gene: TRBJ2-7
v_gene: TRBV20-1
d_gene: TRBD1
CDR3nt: TGCAGTGCTAGAGCAGGGGGCGGATCGAACGAGCAGTACTTC
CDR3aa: CSARAGGGSNEQYF

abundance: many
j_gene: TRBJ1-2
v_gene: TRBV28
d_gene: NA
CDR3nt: TGTGCCAGCAGAGTAGGTGGGGGCGGCTATGGCTACACCTTC
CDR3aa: CASRVGGGGYGYTF

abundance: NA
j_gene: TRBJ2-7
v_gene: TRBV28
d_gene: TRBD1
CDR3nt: TGTGCCAGCAGAAGACAGGGGAGCTCCTACGAGCAGTACTTC
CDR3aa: CASRRQGSSYEQYF

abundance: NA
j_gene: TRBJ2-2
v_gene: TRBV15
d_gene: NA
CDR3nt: TGTGCCACCAGCAGAGATCCCGTGGGGATGGTCGGGGAGCTGTTTTTT
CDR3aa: CATSRDPVGMVGELFF

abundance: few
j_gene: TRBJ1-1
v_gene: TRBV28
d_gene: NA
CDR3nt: TGTGCCAGCCTCCCCCCCCAGGGGACCACTGAAGCTTTCTTT
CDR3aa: CASLPPQGTTEAFF

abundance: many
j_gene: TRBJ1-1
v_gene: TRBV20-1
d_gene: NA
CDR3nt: TGCAGTTCTGGAGGCAGGAACACTGAAGCTTTCTTT
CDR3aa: CSSGGRNTEAFF

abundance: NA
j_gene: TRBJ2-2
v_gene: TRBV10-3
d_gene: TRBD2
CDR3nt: TGTGCCATCAGCCCTGGACTAGCGGGAGTCGGGACCGGGGAGCTGTTTTTT
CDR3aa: CAISPGLAGVGTGELFF

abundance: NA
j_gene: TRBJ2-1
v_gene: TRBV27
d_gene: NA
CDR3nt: TGTGCCAGCAGTTCCCCCCGGAGCCCAAGCTCCTACAATGAGCAGTTCTTC
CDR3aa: CASSSPRSPSSYNEQFF

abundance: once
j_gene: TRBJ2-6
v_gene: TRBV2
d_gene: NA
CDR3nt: TGTGCCAGCAGTGAATGGGCGAGCTCTGGGGCCAACGTCCTGACTTTC
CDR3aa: CASSEWASSGANVLTF

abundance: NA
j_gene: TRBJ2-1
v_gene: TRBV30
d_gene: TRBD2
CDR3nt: TGTGCCTGGAGCGAAGGACTAGCGGGAGATGAGCAGTTCTTC
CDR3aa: CAWSEGLAGDEQFF

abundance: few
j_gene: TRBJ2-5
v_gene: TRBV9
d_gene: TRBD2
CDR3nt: TGTGCCAGCAGCGCAGGACTAGCGGGAGGACGGGAGACCCAGCACTTC
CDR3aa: CASSAGLAGGRETQHF

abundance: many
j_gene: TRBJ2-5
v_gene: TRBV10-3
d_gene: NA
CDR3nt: TGTGCCATCGCTTCTCCTCGTGGTGAAGAGACCCAGTACTTC
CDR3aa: CAIASPRGEETQYF

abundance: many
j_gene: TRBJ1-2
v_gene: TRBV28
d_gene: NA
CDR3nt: TGTGCCAGCAGTCGGGACTCTTCGTCGGGTGGCTACACCTTC
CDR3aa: CASSRDSSSGGYTF

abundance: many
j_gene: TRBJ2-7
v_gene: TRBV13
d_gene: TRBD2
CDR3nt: TGTGCCAGCAGCTTTAAAGCGGGGACCTACGAGCAGTACTTC
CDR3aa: CASSFKAGTYEQYF

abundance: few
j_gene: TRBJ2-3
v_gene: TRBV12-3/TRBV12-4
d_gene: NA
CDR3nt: TGTGCCAGCAGTCAAGGACCACCAGATACGCAGTATTTT
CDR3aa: CASSQGPPDTQYF

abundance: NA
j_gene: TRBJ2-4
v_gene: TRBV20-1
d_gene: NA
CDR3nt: TGCAGTGCTAGAGATTTGGACATTCAGTACTTC
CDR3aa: CSARDLDIQYF

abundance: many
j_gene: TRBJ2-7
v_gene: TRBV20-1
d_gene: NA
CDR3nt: TGCAGTGCTAGAGATCCGGGACAAGACTACGAGCAGTACTTC
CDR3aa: CSARDPGQDYEQYF

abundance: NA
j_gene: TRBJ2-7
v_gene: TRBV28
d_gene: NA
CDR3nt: TGTGCCAGCAGCCCCGGGTCTGACAATGGATACGAGCAGTACTTC
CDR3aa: CASSPGSDNGYEQYF

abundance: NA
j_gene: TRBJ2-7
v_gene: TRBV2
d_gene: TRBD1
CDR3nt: TGTGCCAGCAGCCGGGACAGAGGGTTTCTTTACGAGCAGTACTTC
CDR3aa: CASSRDRGFLYEQYF

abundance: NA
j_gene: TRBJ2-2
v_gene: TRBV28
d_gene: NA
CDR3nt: TGTGCCAGCTGTGGGGCGAACACCGGGGAGCTGTTTTTT
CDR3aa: CASCGANTGELFF

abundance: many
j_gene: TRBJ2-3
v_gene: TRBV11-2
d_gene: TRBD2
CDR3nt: TGTGCCAGCAGCTTACTCCCTAGCGGGAAGATTATGGGGCATTGGACAGATACGCAGTATTTT
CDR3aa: CASSLLPSGKIMGHWTDTQYF

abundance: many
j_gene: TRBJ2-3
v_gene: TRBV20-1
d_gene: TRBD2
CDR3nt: TGCAGTGCTCGAGGGGCTAGCGGGGGAACAGATACGCAGTATTTT
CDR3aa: CSARGASGGTDTQYF

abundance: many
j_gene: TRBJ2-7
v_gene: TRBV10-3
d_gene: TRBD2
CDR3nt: TGTGCCATCAGTGAGGGAGGGACTAGCGGGAACTCCTACGAGCAGTACTTC
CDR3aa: CAISEGGTSGNSYEQYF

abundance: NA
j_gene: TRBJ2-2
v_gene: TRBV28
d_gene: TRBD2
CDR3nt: TGTGCCAGCAGCCAGGGGGGACTAGCGGGAGTAAAGGACACCGGGGAGCTGTTTTTT
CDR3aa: CASSQGGLAGVKDTGELFF

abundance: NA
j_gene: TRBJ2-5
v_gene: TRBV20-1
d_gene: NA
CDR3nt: TGCAGTGCTAGAGATGTAAAGACCCAGTACTTC
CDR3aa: CSARDVKTQYF

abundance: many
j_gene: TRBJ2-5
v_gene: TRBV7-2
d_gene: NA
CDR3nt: TGTGCCAGCAGCTTAGTAGGATTCGGGGTGGGGGAACAAGAGACCCAGTACTTC
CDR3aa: CASSLVGFGVGEQETQYF

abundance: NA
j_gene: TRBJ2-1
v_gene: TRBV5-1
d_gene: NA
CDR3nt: TGCGCCAGCAGCGCCTCCGTGGGGGCCTACAATGAGCAGTTCTTC
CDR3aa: CASSASVGAYNEQFF

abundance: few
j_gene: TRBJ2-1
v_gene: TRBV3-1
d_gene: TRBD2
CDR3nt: TGTGCCAGCAGCCCTACTACTAGCGGGAGCGGCAATGAGCAGTTCTTC
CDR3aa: CASSPTTSGSGNEQFF

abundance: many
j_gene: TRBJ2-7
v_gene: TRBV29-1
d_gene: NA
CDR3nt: TGCAGCGTTGCAGGGCCCTACGAGCAGTACTTC
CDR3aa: CSVAGPYEQYF

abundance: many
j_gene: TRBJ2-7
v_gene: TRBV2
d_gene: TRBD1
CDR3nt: TGTGCCAGCAGTTGGGGGGACAGGGGGCACTACGAGCAGTACTTC
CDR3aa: CASSWGDRGHYEQYF

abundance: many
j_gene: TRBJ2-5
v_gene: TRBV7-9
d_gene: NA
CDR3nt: TGTGCCAGCAGCCCACAGACCCCTGCTGAGACCCAGTACTTC
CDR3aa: CASSPQTPAETQYF

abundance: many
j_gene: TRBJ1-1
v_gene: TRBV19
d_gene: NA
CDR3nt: TGTGCCACCCAGTCGGGGGGCTTGGTACTGAACACTGAAGCTTTCTTT
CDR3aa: CATQSGGLVLNTEAFF

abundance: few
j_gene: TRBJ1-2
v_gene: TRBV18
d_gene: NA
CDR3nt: TGTGCCAGCTCACCAAACGATTTTAACTATGGCTACACCTTC
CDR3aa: CASSPNDFNYGYTF

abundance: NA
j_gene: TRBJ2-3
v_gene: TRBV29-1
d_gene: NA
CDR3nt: TGCAGCCATGACCGGGCTGGCGATACGCAGTATTTT
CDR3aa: CSHDRAGDTQYF

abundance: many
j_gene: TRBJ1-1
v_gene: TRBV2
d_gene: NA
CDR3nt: TGTGCCAGCAAGACGGGGACATTAGCGAACACTGAAGCTTTCTTT
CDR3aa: CASKTGTLANTEAFF

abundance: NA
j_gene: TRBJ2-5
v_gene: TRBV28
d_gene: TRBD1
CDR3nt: TGTGCCAGCAGCCGGACAGGGGGCATTAGAGAGACCCAGTACTTC
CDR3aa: CASSRTGGIRETQYF

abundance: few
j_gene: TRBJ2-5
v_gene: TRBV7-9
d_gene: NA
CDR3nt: TGTGCCAGCAGCTCCCCGAGGGGGGAAGAGACCCAGTACTTC
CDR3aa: CASSSPRGEETQYF

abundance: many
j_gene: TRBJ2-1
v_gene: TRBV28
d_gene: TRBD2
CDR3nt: TGTGCCAGCAGTTCGACACTAGCGGGAGCCTACAATGAGCAGTTCTTC
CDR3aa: CASSSTLAGAYNEQFF

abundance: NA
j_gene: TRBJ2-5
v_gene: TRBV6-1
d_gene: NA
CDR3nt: TGTGCCAGCAGTTCCCCCCACGGGCCCCAAGAGACCCAGTACTTC
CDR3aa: CASSSPHGPQETQYF

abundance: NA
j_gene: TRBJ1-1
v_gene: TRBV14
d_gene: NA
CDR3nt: TGTGCCAGCAGCCTTACACTTCGGACTGAAGCTTTCTTT
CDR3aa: CASSLTLRTEAFF

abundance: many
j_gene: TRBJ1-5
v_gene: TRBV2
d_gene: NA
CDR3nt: TGTGCCAGCAGTGTACGGTCAGGGTTGAGTCAGCCCCAGCATTTT
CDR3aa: CASSVRSGLSQPQHF

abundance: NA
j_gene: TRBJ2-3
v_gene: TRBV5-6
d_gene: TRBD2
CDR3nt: TGTGCCAGCAGCTTGGCCTCTAGCGGGAGGGTAGCAGATACGCAGTATTTT
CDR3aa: CASSLASSGRVADTQYF

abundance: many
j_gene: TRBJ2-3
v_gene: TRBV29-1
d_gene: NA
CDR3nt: TGCAGCGTTGCGTCCGAACGCACAGATACGCAGTATTTT
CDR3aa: CSVASERTDTQYF

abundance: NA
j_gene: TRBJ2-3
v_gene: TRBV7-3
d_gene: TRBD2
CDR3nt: TGTGCCAGCAGCTCTGGGACTAGCGGGAGGGCCAACTGGGATACGCAGTATTTT
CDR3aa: CASSSGTSGRANWDTQYF

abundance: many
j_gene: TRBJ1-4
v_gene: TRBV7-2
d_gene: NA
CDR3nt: TGTGCCAGCAGCTCGGGGCACCGAAGTTTAGTAGAACTGTTTTTT
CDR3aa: CASSSGHRSLVELFF

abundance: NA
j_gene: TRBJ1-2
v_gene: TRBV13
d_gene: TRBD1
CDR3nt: TGTGCCAGCAGCGAGGACAGGGGGAGACATAGCACCTTC
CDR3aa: CASSEDRGRHSTF

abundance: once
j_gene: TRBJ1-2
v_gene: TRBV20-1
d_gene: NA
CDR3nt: TGCAGTGCTAGAGTCCTTCGGGGGGGCGGCTACACCTTC
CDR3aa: CSARVLRGGGYTF

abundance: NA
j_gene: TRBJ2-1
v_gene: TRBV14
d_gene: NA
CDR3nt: TGTGCCAGCAGCCAAGATCTCGGAAATGAGCAGTTCTTC
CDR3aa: CASSQDLGNEQFF

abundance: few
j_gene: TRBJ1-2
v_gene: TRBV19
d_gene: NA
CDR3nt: TGTGCCAGTAGAGACAATGCCTTTTTGTATGGCTACACCTTC
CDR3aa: CASRDNAFLYGYTF

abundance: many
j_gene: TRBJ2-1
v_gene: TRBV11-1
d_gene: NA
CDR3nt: TGTGCCAGCAGCCTCAATGTCGGGTCCTACAATGAGCAGTTCTTC
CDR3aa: CASSLNVGSYNEQFF

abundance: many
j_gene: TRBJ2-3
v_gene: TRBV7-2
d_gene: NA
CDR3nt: TGTGCCAGCACAACGCAGGGTAGGGGCACAGATACGCAGTATTTT
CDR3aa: CASTTQGRGTDTQYF

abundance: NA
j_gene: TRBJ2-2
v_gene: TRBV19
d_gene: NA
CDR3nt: TGTGCCAGTAGTTGGGGACGGAACACCGGGGAGCTGTTTTTT
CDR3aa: CASSWGRNTGELFF

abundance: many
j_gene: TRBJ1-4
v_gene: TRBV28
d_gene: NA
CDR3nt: TGTGCCAGTCTTCGTCCGGGGGGCGGGAATGAAAAACTGTTTTTT
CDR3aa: CASLRPGGGNEKLFF

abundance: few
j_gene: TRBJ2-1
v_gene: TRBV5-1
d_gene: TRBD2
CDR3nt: TGCGCCAGCAGCTTGACTCCGGGACTAGACTACAATGAGCAGTTCTTC
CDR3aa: CASSLTPGLDYNEQFF